A selection of T cell receptor delta chains follows, all from one sample in a study of human gamma delta and Vdelta1 T cells. TCRdb reanalyzed the PCR reads using CATT. The sample includes 13,000 or so delta-chain clones, around 49% seen only once; the top ten take roughly 1.6%. No antigen is known for these receptors. The sample consisted of Vdelta1 gamma-delta T cells from blood grown in culture (DOT cells). All receptors come from a human donor in good health. Each CDR3 is given with its conserved first and last residue. Fields, in order: clone size, J gene, D gene, V gene, CDR3 DNA, CDR3 protein. D genes are given only for firm matches. A clone size is listed for some rows: how often the clone was seen (once, few, many), or a class if it is expanded.

clone_size: -; j_call: TRDJ1; d_call: TRDD3; v_call: TRDV1; cdr3_nt: TGTGCTCTTGGGGACCATTTTTTATCCCCTCCTGGGGGATTTAAAGAAAGCACCGATAAACTCATCTTT; cdr3_aa: CALGDHFLSPPGGFKESTDKLIF
clone_size: -; j_call: TRDJ1; d_call: TRDD3; v_call: TRDV1; cdr3_nt: TGTGCTCTTGGGGAAAAATGCTCCGATCTGTCGGGGGATCACACCGATAAACTCATCTTT; cdr3_aa: CALGEKCSDLSGDHTDKLIF
clone_size: -; j_call: TRDJ1; d_call: -; v_call: TRDV1; cdr3_nt: TGTGCTCTTGGGGAACGAGTGGGATCCTACCCTGTAGGGGATCCGTACACCGATAAACTCATCTTT; cdr3_aa: CALGERVGSYPVGDPYTDKLIF
clone_size: -; j_call: TRDJ1; d_call: TRDD3; v_call: TRDV1; cdr3_nt: TGTGCTCTTGGTCTTCACCCCTCTGGGGGATACCTTTTGGGTAAACTCATCTTT; cdr3_aa: CALGLHPSGGYLLGKLIF
clone_size: -; j_call: TRDJ1; d_call: TRDD3; v_call: TRDV1; cdr3_nt: TGTGCTCTTGGGGAACACAATTCACTGGGGGAGACCCTTTACACCGATAAACTCATCTTT; cdr3_aa: CALGEHNSLGETLYTDKLIF
clone_size: once; j_call: TRDJ1; d_call: TRDD3; v_call: TRDV1; cdr3_nt: TGTGCTCTTGGGGAACTGGGGGATTCCCCTTTAGGCACCGATAAACTCATCTTT; cdr3_aa: CALGELGDSPLGTDKLIF
clone_size: few; j_call: TRDJ1; d_call: TRDD3; v_call: TRDV1; cdr3_nt: TGTGCTCTTGGGGAACTGACATCTGCCGTTCCGCCCAGGGGGGGATACGGGGCATCGTACACCGATAAACTCATCTTT; cdr3_aa: CALGELTSAVPPRGGYGASYTDKLIF
clone_size: -; j_call: TRDJ2; d_call: -; v_call: TRDV1; cdr3_nt: TGTGCTCTTGGGGAACTTCATTCCTCGGATGGAGGGGATCAACTTTTGACAGCACAACTCTTCTTT; cdr3_aa: CALGELHSSDGGDQLLTAQLFF
clone_size: few; j_call: TRDJ1; d_call: TRDD3; v_call: TRDV1; cdr3_nt: TGTGCTCTTGGGGAACTAAACTGGGGGATACGCAGGGCCGATAAACTCATCTTT; cdr3_aa: CALGELNWGIRRADKLIF
clone_size: few; j_call: TRDJ1; d_call: TRDD3; v_call: TRDV1; cdr3_nt: TGTGCTCTTGGGGCGGGGCCCTCGCAGACACTGGGGGTTCCGTACACCGATAAACTCATCTTT; cdr3_aa: CALGAGPSQTLGVPYTDKLIF
clone_size: -; j_call: TRDJ1; d_call: TRDD3; v_call: TRDV1; cdr3_nt: TGTGCTCTTGGGGAAAACCCTAATTCGTCCCCACCCTGGGGGATGGAGTACACCGATAAACTCATCTTT; cdr3_aa: CALGENPNSSPPWGMEYTDKLIF
clone_size: -; j_call: TRDJ1; d_call: -; v_call: TRDV1; cdr3_nt: TGTGCTCTTGGGAACGATGCGCTTCCTACGTGGCTGGGGGGCCGGTACACCGATAAACTCATCTTT; cdr3_aa: CALGNDALPTWLGGRYTDKLIF
clone_size: few; j_call: TRDJ1; d_call: TRDD3; v_call: TRDV1; cdr3_nt: TGTGCTCTTGGGGAAACACGATCGTCCTACCCATACCCTGGGGGATCTCTGTACACCGATAAACTCATCTTT; cdr3_aa: CALGETRSSYPYPGGSLYTDKLIF
clone_size: -; j_call: TRDJ1; d_call: -; v_call: TRDV1; cdr3_nt: TGTGCTCTTGGGGAACTAGATAAGTCCTACGCAAAACTCATCTTT; cdr3_aa: CALGELDKSYAKLIF
clone_size: few; j_call: TRDJ1; d_call: TRDD3; v_call: TRDV1; cdr3_nt: TGTGCTCTTGGGGAATATCTACCATTGGGGGATACGCCGTACACCGATAAACTCATCTTT; cdr3_aa: CALGEYLPLGDTPYTDKLIF
clone_size: -; j_call: TRDJ1; d_call: TRDD3; v_call: TRDV1; cdr3_nt: TGTGCTCTTGGGGCAAATCTGGGGGACCAAAAACTCATCTTT; cdr3_aa: CALGANLGDQKLIF
clone_size: -; j_call: TRDJ1; d_call: TRDD3; v_call: TRDV1; cdr3_nt: TGTGCTCTTGGGGAACAGGGATACTCGGCCGTCCGTTACGCCGATAAACTCATCTTT; cdr3_aa: CALGEQGYSAVRYADKLIF
clone_size: -; j_call: TRDJ1; d_call: TRDD3; v_call: TRDV1; cdr3_nt: TGTGCTCTTGGGGACTTTACTGGGGGGTACACCGATAAACTCATCTTT; cdr3_aa: CALGDFTGGYTDKLIF
clone_size: few; j_call: TRDJ1; d_call: -; v_call: TRDV1; cdr3_nt: TGTGCTCTTGGGGAACTCCGAACGGAGGGATTAAAACTCATCTTT; cdr3_aa: CALGELRTEGLKLIF
clone_size: few; j_call: TRDJ1; d_call: TRDD3; v_call: TRDV1; cdr3_nt: TGTGCTCTTGGGCCATCCCATGCGCCCGGGGATACGCCCTACACCGATAAACTCATCTTT; cdr3_aa: CALGPSHAPGDTPYTDKLIF
clone_size: -; j_call: TRDJ1; d_call: TRDD3; v_call: TRDV1; cdr3_nt: TGTGCTCTTGGGGGCTCCCTCCTTCCTTCCCTCGGGGTGGGGGATACGCGGTTTTATGATAAACTCATCTTT; cdr3_aa: CALGGSLLPSLGVGDTRFYDKLIF
clone_size: -; j_call: TRDJ1; d_call: TRDD3; v_call: TRDV1; cdr3_nt: TGTGCTCTTGGGGACCTAAGACGATCTCCTACCTCCAAGTACTGGGGGATATTGGGCCGCTTTAAACTCATCTTT; cdr3_aa: CALGDLRRSPTSKYWGILGRFKLIF
clone_size: few; j_call: TRDJ1; d_call: -; v_call: TRDV1; cdr3_nt: TGTGCTCTTGGGGAAATCGGGTCTACTCCTACCGACGGGGGGATGCCCTGGTCCGATAAACTCATCTTT; cdr3_aa: CALGEIGSTPTDGGMPWSDKLIF
clone_size: few; j_call: TRDJ4; d_call: TRDD3; v_call: TRDV1; cdr3_nt: TGTGCTCTTGCCCTGGGGGAGCTCTGGGGGACGGCTTTAGCCAGACCCCTGATCTTT; cdr3_aa: CALALGELWGTALARPLIF
clone_size: few; j_call: TRDJ1; d_call: -; v_call: TRDV1; cdr3_nt: TGTGCTCTTGGGGTTCCGGACGTTGGGGATGGACTCAGGTACACCGATAAACTCATCTTT; cdr3_aa: CALGVPDVGDGLRYTDKLIF
clone_size: -; j_call: TRDJ1; d_call: -; v_call: TRDV1; cdr3_nt: TGTGCTCTTGGGGAACTCCTCTATCGGGTCATACGCCCCACCGATAAACTCATCTTT; cdr3_aa: CALGELLYRVIRPTDKLIF
clone_size: -; j_call: TRDJ1; d_call: TRDD3; v_call: TRDV1; cdr3_nt: TGTGCTCTTGGGGAAAAGAGTGCCTCCTACCTCTCCTCTACTGGGGGACCCGATAAACTCATCTTT; cdr3_aa: CALGEKSASYLSSTGGPDKLIF
clone_size: -; j_call: TRDJ1; d_call: TRDD3; v_call: TRDV1; cdr3_nt: TGTGCTCTTGGGGTCTTGCCTTCCTTTGTACTGGGGGATACAGGTAAACTCATCTTT; cdr3_aa: CALGVLPSFVLGDTGKLIF
clone_size: few; j_call: TRDJ1; d_call: TRDD3; v_call: TRDV1; cdr3_nt: TGTGCTCTTGGGGGCGGGAGGGGGATTAATGTCTCCGATAAACTCATCTTT; cdr3_aa: CALGGGRGINVSDKLIF
clone_size: -; j_call: TRDJ1; d_call: TRDD3; v_call: TRDV1; cdr3_nt: TGTGCTCTTGGGGAACAAGACATAAACTTCCTCCGACTGGGGATACGGGGCACCGATAAACTCATCTTT; cdr3_aa: CALGEQDINFLRLGIRGTDKLIF
clone_size: few; j_call: TRDJ1; d_call: TRDD2; v_call: TRDV1; cdr3_nt: TGTGCTCTTGGGGATCGATCTTCCTACTTTTTACAGCTTCGAGCTGATAAACTCATCTTT; cdr3_aa: CALGDRSSYFLQLRADKLIF
clone_size: few; j_call: TRDJ1; d_call: TRDD3; v_call: TRDV1; cdr3_nt: TGTGCTCTTGGGGAGGGGTCCAACAACTGGGGGATCGGATTCACCGATAAACTCATCTTT; cdr3_aa: CALGEGSNNWGIGFTDKLIF
clone_size: -; j_call: TRDJ1; d_call: TRDD3; v_call: TRDV1; cdr3_nt: TGTGCTCTTGGGGAAGACGCCCCGGGGCCTACTGGGGGACACCGCACCGATAAACTCATCTTT; cdr3_aa: CALGEDAPGPTGGHRTDKLIF
clone_size: few; j_call: TRDJ1; d_call: -; v_call: TRDV1; cdr3_nt: TGTGCTCTTGGGGGCACCCTTGAGAGCCCCCACTACACCGATAAACTCATCTTT; cdr3_aa: CALGGTLESPHYTDKLIF
clone_size: -; j_call: TRDJ3; d_call: -; v_call: TRDV1; cdr3_nt: TGTGCTCTTGGGGAACGGCCTACACTATTCCAGAAAAGCTCCTGGGACACCCGACAGATGTTTTTC; cdr3_aa: CALGERPTLFQKSSWDTRQMFF
clone_size: -; j_call: TRDJ1; d_call: -; v_call: TRDV1; cdr3_nt: TGTGCTCTTGGGGAGCAAGGATTACCTTCCCCCAGAACTTCTAAGTACACCGATAAACTCATCTTT; cdr3_aa: CALGEQGLPSPRTSKYTDKLIF
clone_size: -; j_call: TRDJ1; d_call: TRDD3; v_call: TRDV1; cdr3_nt: TGTGCTCTTGGGGACCCTTCCCGTACTGGGGGATACGGAGTCCTCACCGATAAACTCATCTTT; cdr3_aa: CALGDPSRTGGYGVLTDKLIF
clone_size: -; j_call: TRDJ1; d_call: -; v_call: TRDV1; cdr3_nt: TGTGCTCTTGGGGAAATCGTGGGACGGGGACTTTCCGCTAGGGCCGATAAACTCATCTTT; cdr3_aa: CALGEIVGRGLSARADKLIF
clone_size: few; j_call: TRDJ1; d_call: TRDD3; v_call: TRDV1; cdr3_nt: TGTGCTCTCGGGGTCTCTGGGGGCCCTTTCAGTCAAAGACATAAACTCATCTTT; cdr3_aa: CALGVSGGPFSQRHKLIF